These T cell receptor beta chains were read from a single sample in a study of blood T cells in healthy people across ages. TCRdb used MiXCR to reprocess the 5' RACE reads, holding one entry per CDR3 protein. The sample consists of around 1,000,000 distinct CDR3 sequences, about 23% of them appearing once. The data also belong to a second study, concerning T cells of mothers and their children.

Sequenced: blood. These receptors all stem from a girl aged 2-15 years in good health. Both conserved end residues are part of each CDR3. Each record gives: clone size, V gene, J gene, D gene, CDR3 DNA, CDR3 protein. The D gene is left open where the match is weak. Clone sizes are given selectively: once, few, many, or a class where the clone is expanded.

few,TRBV29-1,TRBJ2-5,-,TGCAGCGTTGAAATGGAGGGAATCGAGGAGACCCAGTACTTC,CSVEMEGIEETQYF
-,TRBV20-1,TRBJ1-6,-,TGCAGTGCTAGCCCCCCCTTATACAGGGATAATAATTCACCCCTCCACTTT,CSASPPLYRDNNSPLHF
-,TRBV7-8,TRBJ1-6,-,TGTGCCAGCAGGACCGGGGGCCAACTCCACTTT,CASRTGGQLHF
few,TRBV20-1,TRBJ1-2,-,TGCAGTGCTAGACATGGAAAGCGGGGCTACACCTTC,CSARHGKRGYTF
few,TRBV9,TRBJ2-1,TRBD2,TGTGCCAGCAGCGTAGGTAGCGGGTTCTACAATGAGCAGTTCTTC,CASSVGSGFYNEQFF
few,TRBV28,TRBJ2-5,-,TGTGCCAGCAGTTCGCGAAGAATGACCGGGGCCAGCTTC,CASSSRRMTGASF
few,TRBV20-1,TRBJ2-2,-,TGCAGTGCTAGGTGGACAGAACCCACCGGGGAGCTGTTTTTT,CSARWTEPTGELFF
few,TRBV29-1,TRBJ2-5,-,TGCAGCGTTGGAAGGGGGGGGCGCTTTGAGACCCAGTACTTC,CSVGRGGRFETQYF
few,TRBV10-3,TRBJ2-7,TRBD2,TGTGCCATCAGGTCCGGGACTAGCGGGAGGGGGGGATCCTACGAGCAGTACTTC,CAIRSGTSGRGGSYEQYF
-,TRBV7-3,TRBJ2-5,-,TGTGCCAGCAGCCCTAACCTGGACGAGGAGACCCAGTACTTC,CASSPNLDEETQYF
few,TRBV12-3/TRBV12-4,TRBJ2-1,-,TGTGCCAGCAGCCCGCGGGTCAAGGTCAATGAGCAGTTCTTC,CASSPRVKVNEQFF
few,TRBV10-3,TRBJ2-5,-,TGTGCCATCAGTGAGTCGGGGGCAGAGACCCAGTACTTC,CAISESGAETQYF
-,TRBV14,TRBJ2-7,TRBD1,TGTGCCAGCAGCCAATACAGGGGAGACGAGCAGTACTTC,CASSQYRGDEQYF
-,TRBV27,TRBJ1-1,TRBD1,TGTGCCAGCAGTTTATCGGCAGGGGGGGAAACTGAAGCTTTCTTT,CASSLSAGGETEAFF
-,TRBV4-2,TRBJ1-1,-,TGTGCCAGCAGCCAAGGGGGGCAATTCACTGAAGCTTTCTTT,CASSQGGQFTEAFF
few,TRBV12-3/TRBV12-4,TRBJ1-4,-,TGTGCCAGCAGATTATTTCCCGGGACGAATGAAAAACTGTTTTTT,CASRLFPGTNEKLFF
-,TRBV7-9,TRBJ2-5,-,TGTGCTAGCAGCCCGCCCTTGGACCCACCAGATCAAGAGACCCAGTACTTC,CASSPPLDPPDQETQYF
few,TRBV7-9,TRBJ1-2,TRBD1,TGTGCCAGCAGCTTCCTTCTGACAGGGGAGACCTATGGCTACACCTTC,CASSFLLTGETYGYTF
few,TRBV19,TRBJ1-2,-,TGTGCCAGTACCCAGGACGGAGATGGTGGCTACACCTTC,CASTQDGDGGYTF
-,TRBV18,TRBJ2-3,TRBD2,TGTGCCAGCTCCCTAGCGGACAACACAGATACGCAGTATTTT,CASSLADNTDTQYF
-,TRBV27,TRBJ2-3,-,TGTGCCAGCAGGCGCAAAGGAACAGATACGCAGTATTTT,CASRRKGTDTQYF
few,TRBV27,TRBJ2-5,-,TGTGCCAGCAGCTCTCTACTTCAGGAGACCCAGTACTTC,CASSSLLQETQYF
-,TRBV27,TRBJ2-1,TRBD2,TGTGCCAGCAGTTGGATTTGGACTAGCGGGAGTAATGAGCAGTTCTTC,CASSWIWTSGSNEQFF
-,TRBV19,TRBJ2-1,-,TGTGCCAGTAGTAAACCGGGACTCTCCTACAATGAGCAGTTCTTC,CASSKPGLSYNEQFF
-,TRBV20-1,TRBJ2-3,TRBD2,TGCAGTGCTAGGGGGGGGAGGACTTCTAGCACAGATACGCAGTATTTT,CSARGGRTSSTDTQYF
-,TRBV7-3,TRBJ2-2,-,TGTGCCAGCAGCCTTCAGGGTATTTCGAACACCGGGGAGCTGTTTTTT,CASSLQGISNTGELFF
-,TRBV6-6,TRBJ1-4,-,TGTGCCAGCAGCCTACTTAGGACATTATCTGATGAAAAACTGTTTTTT,CASSLLRTLSDEKLFF
-,TRBV27,TRBJ1-1,-,TGTGCCAGCAGTAAACTGACAGGTGGATCTGAAGCTTTCTTT,CASSKLTGGSEAFF
few,TRBV7-9,TRBJ1-1,-,TGTGCCAGCAGCCAATCAGGGTGGGGGGACACTGAAGCTTTCTTT,CASSQSGWGDTEAFF
-,TRBV24-1,TRBJ2-1,-,TGTGCCACCAGTGTCCTCGGCGGGGACTACAATGAGCAGTTCTTC,CATSVLGGDYNEQFF
-,TRBV4-1,TRBJ2-7,-,TGCGCCAGCAGCCAAGTCTGGGGACGGAGTTACGAGCAGTACTTC,CASSQVWGRSYEQYF
few,TRBV12-3/TRBV12-4,TRBJ1-1,-,TGTGCCAGCAGTTTACAGGGGATGAGCACTGAAGCTTTCTTT,CASSLQGMSTEAFF
few,TRBV11-3,TRBJ2-1,-,TGTGCCAGCAGCCCTTCTCGTGGCCTACGATACAATGAGCAGTTCTTC,CASSPSRGLRYNEQFF
-,TRBV12-3/TRBV12-4,TRBJ2-3,TRBD2,TGTGCCAGCAGGATCTCTAGCGGGGGAACAGATACGCAGTATTTT,CASRISSGGTDTQYF
-,TRBV7-9,TRBJ2-7,TRBD2,TGTGCCAGTCAAGGAAGCGGGAGCCTTTCCTCCTACGAGCAGTACTTC,CASQGSGSLSSYEQYF
-,TRBV29-1,TRBJ2-6,-,TGCAGTGCTACAGTCTCTGGGGCCAACGTCCTGACTTTC,CSATVSGANVLTF
-,TRBV29-1,TRBJ2-1,TRBD2,TGCAGCGTTGAAGACGGGACTAGCGTTGAGCAGTTCTTC,CSVEDGTSVEQFF